This TCR beta chain was found in a study of CD8+ T cells in alopecia areata. Regarding the study as a whole: In lesional scalp, particularly from alopecia totalis/universalis, clonality was higher than in normal scalp. Patients shared TCRs less clearly than mice did, possibly owing to HLA.

CDR3 size: 14 residues. CDR1 is SEHNR and CDR2 is FQNEAQ in the germline V gene (reference sequence). V dropped 5 bases and J dropped 2 bases, with 12 bases sitting between them. Once RNA had been extracted, it was reverse transcribed into cDNA to act as the sequencing template. Assay: immunoSEQ multiplex PCR; the TCRdb copy retains only in-frame clones and omits some. The repertoire holds 98,000 or so clones, approximately 60% seen once, with roughly 19% in the top ten. Concerning this clone itself: The antigen remains unidentified.

The TCR comes from a human donor in good health. This sequence joins TRBV7-9 and TRBJ1-2; D is undetermined. Sequencing was done on a sample of CD8+ T cells sorted from blood. The CDR3, as DNA: TGTGCCAGCAGCCCCCCACGGCGGAACTATGGCTACACCTTC. Translated, it gives CASSPPRRNYGYTF.